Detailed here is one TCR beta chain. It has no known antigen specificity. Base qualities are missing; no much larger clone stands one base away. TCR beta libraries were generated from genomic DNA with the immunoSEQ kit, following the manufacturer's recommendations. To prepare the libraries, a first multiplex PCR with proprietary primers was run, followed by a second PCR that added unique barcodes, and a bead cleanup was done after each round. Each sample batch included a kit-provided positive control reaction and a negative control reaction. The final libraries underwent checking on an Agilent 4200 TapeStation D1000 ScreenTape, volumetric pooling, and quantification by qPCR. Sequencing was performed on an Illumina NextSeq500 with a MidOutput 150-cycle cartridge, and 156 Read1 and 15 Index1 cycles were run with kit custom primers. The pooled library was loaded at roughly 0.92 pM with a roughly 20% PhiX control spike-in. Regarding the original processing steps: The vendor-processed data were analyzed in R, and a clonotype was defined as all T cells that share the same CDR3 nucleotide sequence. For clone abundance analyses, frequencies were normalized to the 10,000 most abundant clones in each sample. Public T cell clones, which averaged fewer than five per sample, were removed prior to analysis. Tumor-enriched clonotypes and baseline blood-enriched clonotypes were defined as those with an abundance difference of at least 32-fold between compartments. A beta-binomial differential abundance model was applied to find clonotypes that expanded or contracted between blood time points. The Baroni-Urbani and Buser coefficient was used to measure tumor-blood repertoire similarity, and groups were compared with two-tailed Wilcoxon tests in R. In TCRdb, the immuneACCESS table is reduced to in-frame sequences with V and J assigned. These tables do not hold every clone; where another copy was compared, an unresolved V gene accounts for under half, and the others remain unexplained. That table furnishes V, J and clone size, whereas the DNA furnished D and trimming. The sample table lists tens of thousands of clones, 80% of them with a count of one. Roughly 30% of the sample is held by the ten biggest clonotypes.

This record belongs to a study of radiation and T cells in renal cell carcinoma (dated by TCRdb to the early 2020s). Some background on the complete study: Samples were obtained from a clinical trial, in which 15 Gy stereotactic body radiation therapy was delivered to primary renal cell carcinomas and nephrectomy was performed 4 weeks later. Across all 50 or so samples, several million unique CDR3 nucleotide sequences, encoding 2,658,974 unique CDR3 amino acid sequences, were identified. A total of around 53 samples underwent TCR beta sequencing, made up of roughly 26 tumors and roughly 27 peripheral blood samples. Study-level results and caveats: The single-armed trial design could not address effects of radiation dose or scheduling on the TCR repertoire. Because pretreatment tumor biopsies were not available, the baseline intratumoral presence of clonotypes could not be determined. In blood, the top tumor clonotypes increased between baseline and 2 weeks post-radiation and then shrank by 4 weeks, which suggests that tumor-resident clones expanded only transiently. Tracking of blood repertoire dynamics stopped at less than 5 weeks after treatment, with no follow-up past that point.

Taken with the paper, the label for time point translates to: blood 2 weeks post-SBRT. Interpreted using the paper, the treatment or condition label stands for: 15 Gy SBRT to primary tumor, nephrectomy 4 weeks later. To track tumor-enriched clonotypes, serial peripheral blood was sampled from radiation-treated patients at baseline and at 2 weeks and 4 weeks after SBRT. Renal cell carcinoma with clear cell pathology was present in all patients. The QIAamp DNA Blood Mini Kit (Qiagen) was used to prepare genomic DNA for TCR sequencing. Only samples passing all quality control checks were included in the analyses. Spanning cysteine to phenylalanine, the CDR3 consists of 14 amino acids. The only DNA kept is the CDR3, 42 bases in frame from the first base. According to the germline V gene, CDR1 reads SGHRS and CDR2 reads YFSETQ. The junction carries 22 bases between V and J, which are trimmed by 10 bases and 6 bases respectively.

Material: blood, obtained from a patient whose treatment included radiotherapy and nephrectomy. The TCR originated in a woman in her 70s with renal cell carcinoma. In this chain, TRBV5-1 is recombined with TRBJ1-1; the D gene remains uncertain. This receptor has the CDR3 CASKNRVQEPEAFF. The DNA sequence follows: TGCGCCTCTAAAAACCGGGTTCAGGAACCTGAAGCTTTCTTT.